This record looks at one T cell receptor (beta chain) sequence and its context. Its antigen remains unidentified. This sample stems from a study of T cells after yellow fever vaccination. Findings of the study overall: Clonotypes shared by both compartments, CD4 and CD8, made up a small share.

The CDR3 has 15 residues. The V and J ends lost 10 bases and 0 bases respectively, with 15 bases between them. TCRdb redid the calling of the 5' RACE reads with MiXCR, one entry per CDR3 protein. This table holds 610,000 or so distinct CDR3 sequences, roughly an eighth found once. Sample: PBMCs, taken on the day of the yellow fever booster vaccination. The rearrangement joins TRBV12-3 or TRBV12-4 to TRBJ2-2; the D gene is possibly TRBD2 (5 bases). The receptor's source is a man aged 25-40 years who received the YFV17D yellow fever vaccine. The CDR3 DNA is TGTGCCACCAGCGGCGGGCCAGCGAACACCGGGGAGCTGTTTTTT. This encodes CATSGGPANTGELFF.